The subject of this entry is one TCR beta chain. This clonotype has only a few counts. Its antigen is unknown. There are no base qualities to consult, and no much larger clone falls within one base. Reading the label with the study, this specimen's treatment or condition is: live attenuated yellow fever vaccine strain. At each blood-draw timepoint, two biological replicates of bulk PBMCs were collected. PBMCs were isolated from peripheral blood using a standard Ficoll-Paque protocol. TriZol was used to extract RNA from bulk PBMCs, CD4 and CD8 fractions, and dextramer-positive and dextramer-negative fractions. From its cysteine to its phenylalanine, the CDR3 spans 16 amino acids. CDR3 DNA is the only sequence kept; it has 48 bases, read in frame from the first base. Reading the germline V gene (reference sequence) gives CDR1 LGHDT and CDR2 YNNKEL. Trimming removed 0 bases from V and 3 bases from J, leaving 12 bases between the germline ends.

TCR cDNA was synthesized by 5'RACE template switching, which introduced a universal primer site and unique molecular identifiers. Priming of cDNA synthesis was performed from both the TCR alpha and TCR beta constant segments. Library amplification involved two PCR steps, and the second step added sample barcodes and sequencing adapters. Sequencing of libraries was performed on Illumina HiSeq 2500 (2x100 bp) or NovaSeq (2x150 bp). The paper's data handling went like this. Demultiplexing of reads and collapsing into UMI consensus sequences were performed with MIGEC, and V(D)J alignment was carried out with MiXCR. Clonotypes responding to the vaccine were identified with edgeR on replicate PBMC samples, with the criteria of FDR below 0.01 and a log2 fold change above 5 up to day 15. Each bulk clonotype was labeled CD4 or CD8 based on which sequenced repertoire, CD4 or CD8, contained the clonotype at higher abundance. Starting from the raw public reads, TCRdb applied fastp trimming at Q25, assembled clones with MiXCR and retained in-frame beta chains. Entries are consolidated by CDR3 protein sequence, retaining the most common genes and DNA. TCRdb, not the authors, supplied the V and J calls. Recorded for this sample are some 500,000 distinct CDR3 sequences; less than 15% of them occurred a single time. Of the sample, over 11% falls within the top ten clones.

This record belongs to a study of T cells after yellow fever vaccination (dated by TCRdb to about 2019). Regarding the study in general: The SMART-Seq v4 Ultra Low Input RNA kit was used to prepare libraries from fractions with low cell numbers. To follow T-cell clones before and after both primary and booster YFV17D yellow fever vaccination, bulk TCR alpha and beta repertoires underwent longitudinal sequencing. Two healthy male donors, one aged 18 to 29 and one aged 30 to 40 years, made up the cohort. Bulk PBMC replicates and cell subsets were isolated from blood drawn at multiple timepoints before and after both primary and secondary immunization. Results and caveats for the whole study, not just this receptor: Compared with the primary T-cell response, the secondary T-cell response was weaker but faster, peaking on day 5 rather than day 15. Most clones expanded after primary vaccination (almost 98% of CD4 and 88% of CD8) were re-detected after the booster, suggesting that broad memory maintenance occurred. Because the study included only two donors, the extent to which the findings can be generalized is limited. Computational filtering was required because FACS-sorted repertoires could contain abundant contaminating clonotypes from the bulk population. A small share of clonotypes occurred in both CD4 and CD8 compartments, likely arising from convergent recombination.

Specimen: PBMCs, collected on the day of the yellow fever booster vaccination. The sequence derives from a young man who received the YFV17D yellow fever vaccine. This chain is built from TRBV3-1 and TRBJ2-1, with the D gene too uncertain to name. The bases read TGTGCCAGCAGCCAAGAGGGGATGGTGCTCTACAATGAGCAGTTCTTC. The resulting protein is CASSQEGMVLYNEQFF.